This T cell receptor beta chain was profiled in a study of PD-1 blockade in mismatch repair-deficient tumors. Study-level information: All were previously treated, progressing patients with about twelve mismatch repair-deficient cancer types. Regarding the study as a whole: Rapid post-treatment expansion, then contraction, generally preceding radiologic response, marked tumor-resident clones.

Every patient had mismatch repair deficiency by PCR or immunohistochemistry. TCRs were sequenced from three patients responding to pembrolizumab. Data came from immunoSEQ multiplex PCR; TCRdb stores just in-frame clones and leaves some out. The repertoire consists of 130,000 or so clones, with 70% to 90% occurring once and the leading ten covering 13%. Of note for this clone: Its antigen is unidentified.

This CDR3 has 10 amino acids. The ends were cut back, 10 bases at V and 3 bases at J, with 7 bases in the middle. Germline assignment: CDR1 LGHNA and CDR2 YSLEER. This clonotype originated in an adult with mismatch repair-deficient cancer. The rearrangement joins TRBV4-3 to TRBJ2-7, with no clear D. This sample comprised peripheral blood, obtained 44 weeks after starting pembrolizumab. Written as DNA, the CDR3 is TGCGCCACCAGAAACTACGAGCAGTACTTC. Protein sequence: CATRNYEQYF.